This section outlines one TCR beta chain sequence together with its context. Its antigen is currently unknown. Trimming cost V 5 bases and J 1 base, with 8 bases left between them. This CDR3 is 13 amino acids long. Per germline, CDR1 KGHSH and CDR2 LQKENI. Treatment reported: approximately 9-day PBMC culture with coronavirus spike peptide pools or control peptides (ViraFEST assay). The Oncomine TCR Beta short-read assay was applied to DNA of cultured CD4+ T cells. Genomic DNA from cultured CD4+ T cells was extracted. Using its own MiXCR run on the PCR reads, TCRdb lists one record per CDR3 protein. The data contain some 22,000 distinct CDR3 sequences, under 70% of them seen just once; the ten biggest clones take up approximately 2.8%. The data are from a study of vaccination and CD4 T cells after COVID-19. Looking at the study overall: Researchers treated cells with overlapping spike peptides taken from SARS-CoV-2, HCoV-NL63, HCoV-OC43 and HCoV-229E. The control cultures got either a CEFX pool, an HIV-1 Nef pool, or no peptide at all.

This clonotype was sampled from a human donor who had recovered from COVID-19. The sample was CD4+ T cells from blood, cultured in vitro. The chain has TRBV18 and TRBJ1-1; TRBD1 is a possible D gene (6 bases). CDR3 DNA: TGTGCCAGCTCAGCGGGACAGAACACTGAAGCTTTCTTT. Translating it yields CASSAGQNTEAFF. Complete variable domain (other parts from reference TRBV18 and TRBJ1-1): NAGVMQNPRHLVRRRGQEARLRCSPMKGHSHVYWYRQLPEEGLKFMVYLQKENIIDESGMPKERFSAEFPKEGPSILRIQQVVRGDSAAYFCASSAGQNTEAFFGQGTRLTVV.